This entry lists 25 T cell receptor beta chains sequenced from one sample in a study of cytomegalovirus exposure and HLA in healthy donors. Data came from immunoSEQ multiplex PCR; TCRdb stores just in-frame clones and leaves some out. The sample contains some 130,000 clones, 70% to 85% of which appear only once. Input material: PBMCs. The receptor set was obtained from a man aged 25 to 45 in good health and CMV-seropositive.

The chain has TRBV5-1 and TRBJ2-5; D is perhaps TRBD2 (7 bases). The CDR3 has 15 residues. Germline V gene sequence: CDR1 SGHRS, CDR2 YFSETQ. V was clipped by 5 bases and J by 2 bases, with 16 bases between them. Here the CDR3 reads CASRRGGAAQETQYF. The DNA of the CDR3 is TGCGCCAGCAGACGAGGGGGGGCAGCGCAAGAGACCCAGTACTTC.

CDR3 coding DNA: TGTGCCACCAGCAGTGATGGCCGAGCGGGGGGACAAGAGACCCAGTACTTC. As protein: CATSSDGRAGGQETQYF. The chain joins TRBV15 to TRBJ2-5, with 9 bases aligning to TRBD2. Trimming at V came to 3 bases and at J to 2 bases, leaving 10 bases not matched to a gene. CDR3 length equals 17 residues. Germline V gives CDR1 LNHNV, CDR2 YYDKDF (reference sequence).

For the CDR3, the DNA is TGTGCCATCAGTGAGATGGGGCGAAATAACTATGGCTACACCTTC. Translated: CAISEMGRNNYGYTF. The chain uses TRBV10-3 and TRBJ1-2; D might be TRBD1 (5 bases). The germline V gene has CDR1 ENHRY and CDR2 SYGVKD. The CDR3 is made up of 15 amino acids. The germline V and J ends were trimmed by 2 bases and 1 base, with 11 bases remaining between them.

This sequence joins TRBV5-1 and TRBJ1-1, with TRBD1 as a possible D gene (5 bases). The CDR3 spans 13 residues. Germline CDR1 reads SGHRS; CDR2 reads YFSETQ. V lost 4 bases to trimming and J lost 1 base, with 8 bases between them. The CDR3 protein is CASSLTANTEAFF. The DNA for the CDR3 is TGCGCCAGCAGCCTGACAGCGAACACTGAAGCTTTCTTT.

This clone was counted many times. This sequence joins TRBV19 and TRBJ1-2; 8 bases match TRBD1. The CDR3 sequence is 13 residues long. V trimming: 4 bases; J trimming: 7 bases; junction bases outside the gene matches: 5. In germline, CDR1 is LNHDA, CDR2 SQIVND (reference sequence). CDR3 coding DNA: TGTGCCAGTAGTACAGGACAGGGTGGTGGCTACACCTTC. Its translation is CASSTGQGGGYTF.

CDR3 sequence: CASSDNSGASDEQFF. For the CDR3, the DNA is TGTGCCAGCAGCGACAATAGCGGGGCGAGCGATGAGCAGTTCTTC. V is TRBV11-3 and J is TRBJ2-1; TRBD2 matches at 8 bases. The V gene's germline CDR1 is SGHNT and CDR2 YENEEA. The CDR3 contains 15 residues. Unmatched junction bases numbered 11, after V lost 5 bases and J lost 8 bases. The whole variable domain, remainder taken from reference TRBV11-3 and TRBJ2-1, is EAGVVQSPRYKIIEKKQPVAFWCNPISGHNTLYWYLQNLGQGPELLIRYENEEAVDDSQLPKDRFSAERLKGVDSTLKIQPAELGDSAVYLCASSDNSGASDEQFFGPGTRLTVL.

The chain uses TRBV5-6 and TRBJ2-1, with a tentative D call TRBD2 (5 bases). The ends were cut back, 0 bases at V and 6 bases at J, with 16 bases in the middle. Germline V gene lookup returns CDR1 SGHDT and CDR2 YYEEEE. CDR3 size: 16 residues. The CDR3 bases are TGTGCCAGCAGCTTGGAATTGGGAGAGGTGTTCAATGAGCAGTTCTTC. This codes for CASSLELGEVFNEQFF.

This clone was observed once. The gene calls are TRBV11-2 and TRBJ2-4, with D perhaps matching TRBD1 (5 bases). This CDR3 contains 14 residues. V was trimmed by 0 bases and J by 3 bases, leaving 6 bases between them. Germline loops: CDR1 SGHAT, CDR2 FQNNGV. The DNA for the CDR3 is TGTGCCAGCAGCTTAGACAGGGTCAAAAACATTCAGTACTTC. Translation gives CASSLDRVKNIQYF.

This chain joins TRBV27 and TRBJ2-2, with D possibly matching TRBD2 (5 bases). V lost 2 bases and J 4 bases, leaving 14 bases between the germline ends. Germline lookup yields CDR1 MNHEY and CDR2 SMNVEV (reference sequence). CDR3 size: 16 residues. The CDR3 protein is CASSLRQTTITGELFF. The CDR3 DNA reads as TGTGCCAGCAGTTTAAGGCAGACTACGATCACCGGGGAGCTGTTTTTT.

The chain links TRBV5-1 to TRBJ1-6, with TRBD1 identical over 7 bases. This CDR3 has 14 residues. Germline V gene lookup returns CDR1 SGHRS and CDR2 YFSETQ. V trimming: 4 bases; J trimming: 10 bases; junction bases outside the gene matches: 8. The DNA for the CDR3 is TGCGCCAGCAGCGAACAGGGGATCAGGTCACCCCTCCACTTT. Translated, it gives CASSEQGIRSPLHF. Supplemented by reference TRBV5-1 and TRBJ1-6, the full variable domain reads KAGVTQTPRYLIKTRGQQVTLSCSPISGHRSVSWYQQTPGQGLQFLFEYFSETQRNKGNFPGRFSGRQFSNSRSEMNVSTLELGDSALYLCASSEQGIRSPLHFGNGTRLTVT.

The V and J genes are TRBV2 and TRBJ1-4; D might be TRBD1 (5 bases). V lost 6 bases and J lost 3, with 14 bases in between. The CDR3 covers 15 residues. The V gene's germline CDR1 is SNHLY and CDR2 FYNNEI. CDR3 nucleotide sequence: TGTGCCAGCAGCCTGCAGGGAGGGGCTAATGAAAAACTGTTTTTT. The encoded protein is CASSLQGGANEKLFF.

CDR3 in amino acids: CASSLSSDRSYEQYF. CDR3 DNA sequence: TGTGCCAGCAGCTTATCCAGCGACAGGTCCTACGAGCAGTACTTC. V is TRBV7-2 and J is TRBJ2-7; D possibly corresponds to TRBD1 (6 bases). The CDR3 is made up of 15 amino acids. V was shortened by 2 bases and J by 1 base, with 12 bases between the two germline ends. Germline assignment: CDR1 SGHTA and CDR2 FQGNSA.

The V call is TRBV7-8, the J call TRBJ2-7; 10 bases line up with TRBD1. Unmatched junction bases numbered 11, after V lost 4 bases and J lost 2 bases. Germline V gene data show CDR1 as SGHVS and CDR2 as FQNEAQ. The CDR3 runs to 17 residues. CDR3 sequence reads: CASSSPQTGQGPYEQYF. CDR3 nucleotides: TGTGCCAGCAGCTCACCACAGACGGGACAGGGGCCCTACGAGCAGTACTTC.

The sample holds a few counts of this clone. The V and J genes are TRBV7-6 and TRBJ2-5, with TRBD2 as a possible D gene (6 bases). The CDR3 runs 15 residues. Per the germline V gene, CDR1 is SGHVS and CDR2 is FNYEAQ. The ends were cut back, 3 bases at V and 2 bases at J, with 13 bases in the middle. The CDR3 DNA sequence: TGTGCCAGCAGCTTGCAGGGAGGAGTTCAAGAGACCCAGTACTTC. This sequence encodes CASSLQGGVQETQYF.

This clone was seen a few times. The chain recombines TRBV18 with TRBJ1-1; TRBD1 aligns across 9 bases. There are 14 residues in the CDR3. The J segment lost 7 bases and the V segment lost 4 bases, leaving 7 bases of the junction unmatched. CDR1 and CDR2 from the germline V gene are KGHSH and LQKENI. The CDR3 region has the DNA TGTGCCAGCTCACGGACAGGGGAATATAGTGAAGCTTTCTTT. This codes for CASSRTGEYSEAFF.

This chain connects TRBV5-1 to TRBJ2-2; the D is unclear. Germline lookup yields CDR1 SGHRS and CDR2 YFSETQ. The CDR3 spans 15 residues. V was clipped by 2 bases and J by 0 bases, with 8 bases between them. The CDR3 nucleotides are TGCGCCAGCAGCTTCGAAGGAGCGAACACCGGGGAGCTGTTTTTT. Translation gives CASSFEGANTGELFF.

The V call is TRBV7-2, the J call TRBJ2-1; 11 bases align to TRBD2. Trimming removed 10 bases from V and 3 bases from J; junction bases left unmatched: 8. Germline CDR1 SGHTA, CDR2 FQGNSA. The CDR3 runs to 15 residues. For the CDR3, the DNA is TGTGCCAACGGCGAGACTAGCGGGAACTACAATGAGCAGTTCTTC. Translation gives CANGETSGNYNEQFF.

The V call is TRBV5-3, the J call TRBJ2-1, with D possibly TRBD2 on 5 matching bases. TRBV5-3 is assigned to the ORF class and has an uncertain function. Deletions cut 0 bases from V and 4 bases from J, with 11 bases between. This CDR3 has 15 amino acids. In nucleotides, the CDR3 is TGTGCCAGAAGCTTGGGGAAACTAGGGTACAATGAGCAGTTCTTC. This encodes CARSLGKLGYNEQFF.

The V and J genes are TRBV18 and TRBJ2-7; a weak D match, TRBD1 (6 bases). Trimming took 2 bases from V and 7 from J, leaving 15 bases between them. The germline V gene encodes CDR1 KGHSH and CDR2 LQKENI. The CDR3 runs 14 residues. The CDR3, as DNA: TGTGCCAGCTCACCAGCAGGGGCTAGTAGAGAGCAGTACTTC. It specifies CASSPAGASREQYF.

The CDR3 loop reads CASSPRGPTEAFF. The CDR3 nucleotides read TGTGCCAGCAGCCCCCGAGGGCCCACTGAAGCTTTCTTT. The chain couples TRBV7-9 to TRBJ1-1; D is undetermined. Per germline, CDR1 SEHNR and CDR2 FQNEAQ (reference sequence). V dropped 5 bases and J dropped 4 bases, with 11 bases sitting between them. The CDR3 consists of 13 residues.

This clone was counted only a few times. The chain is built from TRBV7-2 and TRBJ2-7; TRBD1 matches 12 bases. Germline CDR1 and CDR2: SGHTA and FQGNSA. The CDR3 contains 17 residues. After removal of 0 bases from V and 7 bases from J, the junction contained 10 bases not matched to a gene. The CDR3 region is CASSLAPRGQGAGEQYF. The CDR3 DNA sequence: TGTGCCAGCAGCTTAGCGCCGAGGGGACAGGGGGCGGGGGAGCAGTACTTC.

J is TRBJ1-4 and V is TRBV9; unclear D gene. Germline loops: CDR1 SGDLS, CDR2 YYNGEE. Trimming took 1 base from V and 8 from J, leaving 12 bases between them. The CDR3 runs to 14 residues. CDR3 region: CASSVSGGGEKLFF. The CDR3 coding sequence is TGTGCCAGCAGCGTATCAGGAGGCGGGGAAAAACTGTTTTTT.

The rearrangement links TRBV5-1 to TRBJ1-2; no firm D call. Trimming shortened V by 1 base and J by 0 bases, and 10 bases separated the two germline ends. The CDR3 is made up of 15 amino acids. CDR1 SGHRS and CDR2 YFSETQ come from the germline V gene. The DNA for the CDR3 is TGCGCCAGCAGCTTGCAGAGGAGGACTAACTATGGCTACACCTTC. Its translation is CASSLQRRTNYGYTF.

The chain recombines TRBV4-1 with TRBJ2-7; D ambiguous. CDR1 is MGHRA, CDR2 YSYEKL, per germline. Trimming left V 4 bases short and J 6 bases short, with 13 bases between. This CDR3 is 13 amino acids long. The CDR3 loop is CASSPGSATEQYF. CDR3 bases: TGCGCCAGCAGCCCCGGGTCAGCGACCGAGCAGTACTTC.

The chain joins TRBV27 to TRBJ2-1; 13 nucleotides agree with TRBD2. From germline, CDR1 is MNHEY and CDR2 SMNVEV (reference sequence). V trimming: 4 bases; J trimming: 3 bases; junction bases outside the gene matches: 6. CDR3 length: 17 amino acids. This chain's CDR3 is CASSSRTSGSIYNEQFF. The CDR3 nucleotides read TGTGCCAGCAGTTCGCGGACTAGCGGGAGTATCTACAATGAGCAGTTCTTC.